The 24 T cell receptor beta chains below were found in one sample sequenced in a study of Graves' ophthalmopathy and Graves' hyperthyroidism. The authors amplified TCR beta CDR3 regions, and they did so from RNA transcripts for repertoire sequencing. Investigators did first-round RT-PCR with HTBI primers, then second-round multiplex PCR. MiXCR, applied by TCRdb to the multiplex PCR reads, yields one record per CDR3 protein. The sample holds approximately 460,000 distinct CDR3 sequences; approximately 15% are singletons and the top ten take over 7.5%. The specimen was blood. Receptors originate from a woman aged 25 to 39 with Graves' ophthalmopathy.

This clonotype appeared many times. J is TRBJ2-5 and V is TRBV28, with TRBD1 identical over 10 bases. CDR1 and CDR2 (germline): MDHEN, SYDVKM. V was pared by 4 bases and J by 5 bases, with 7 bases of the junction left unmatched. The CDR3 spans 15 residues. CDR3: CASSSPGQGMETQYF. Written as DNA, the CDR3 is TGTGCCAGCAGTTCGCCGGGACAGGGGATGGAGACCCAGTACTTC.

Details on this clonotype: A read error may account for a junction end that differs from germline. This chain connects TRBV11-2 to TRBJ1-1, with D unclear. Germline loops: CDR1 SGHAT, CDR2 FQNNGV. The CDR3 spans 12 residues. This CDR3 is CASSLRNTEACF. The CDR3 nucleotides read TGTGCCAGCAGCTTGAGGAACACTGAAGCTTGCTTT.

This clonotype came up many times. V usage is TRBV24-1 and J usage is TRBJ1-6, with 11 bases lining up with TRBD1. The V gene's germline CDR1 is KGHDR and CDR2 SFDVKD. V dropped 4 bases and J dropped 8; count of bases not matched to a gene: 0. The CDR3 totals 14 residues. CDR3 DNA: TGTGCCACCAGTGAGGGACAGGGGGATTCACCCCTCCACTTT. This sequence encodes CATSEGQGDSPLHF.

This clonotype appeared many times. The chain recombines TRBV10-3 with TRBJ2-2; D is perhaps TRBD2 (5 bases). This CDR3 is built from 15 residues. V was trimmed by 3 bases and J by 0 bases, leaving 8 bases between them. The germline V gene has CDR1 ENHRY and CDR2 SYGVKD. The CDR3, as DNA: TGTGCCATCAGTGAAGGGAGCGCGAACACCGGGGAGCTGTTTTTT. This codes for CAISEGSANTGELFF.

In this sample, this clonotype turned up many times. This sequence joins TRBV9 and TRBJ1-1; D is possibly TRBD1 (5 bases). Germline V gene data show CDR1 as SGDLS and CDR2 as YYNGEE. This CDR3 is built from 15 residues. The ends were cut back, 3 bases at V and 1 base at J, with 13 bases in the middle. Written as DNA, the CDR3 is TGTGCCAGCAGCGCCTCGGGCAGGGAGAACACTGAAGCTTTCTTT. This codes for CASSASGRENTEAFF.

This clonotype was counted many times. The chain recombines TRBV5-1 with TRBJ2-7, with D unresolved. There are 12 residues in the CDR3. Between the trimmed V and J ends, which lost 0 bases and 5 bases, there was a span of 6 bases. Germline lookup yields CDR1 SGHRS and CDR2 YFSETQ. The CDR3 DNA sequence: TGCGCCAGCAGCTTGGGGGCCAACGAGCAGTACTTC. Translation gives CASSLGANEQYF.

This clonotype has at least ten counts. The V gene is TRBV4-1, the J gene TRBJ1-2; 8 nucleotides align to TRBD1. There are 13 residues in the CDR3. The V gene end was trimmed by 7 bases and the J gene end by 5 bases; junction bases not matched to a gene: 6. Germline values: CDR1 MGHRA, CDR2 YSYEKL. The CDR3 DNA reads TGCGCCAGCACCCCAACAGGGGGATATGGCTACACCTTC. It encodes CASTPTGGYGYTF.

This clonotype came up many times. The J gene is TRBJ2-4, the V gene TRBV29-1; D is perhaps TRBD2 (6 bases). The V end was cut by 2 bases, the J end by 7 bases, with 12 bases between. The CDR3 is made up of 13 amino acids. Germline CDR1 reads SQVTM; CDR2 reads ANQGSEA. The CDR3 nucleotides read TGCAGCGTTGAATGGGGGGATGGGAACATTCAGTACTTC. This encodes CSVEWGDGNIQYF.

This clonotype was counted at least ten times. The chain recombines TRBV20-1 with TRBJ1-1; D unresolved. The CDR3 length is 11 residues. The V end was cut by 3 bases, the J end by 10 bases, with 12 bases between. Germline values: CDR1 DFQATT, CDR2 SNEGSKA (reference sequence). In nucleotides, the CDR3 is TGCAGTGCTAGCCCTTCCCACCCAGCTTTCTTT. This encodes CSASPSHPAFF.

In its sample, this clonotype was seen many times. This sequence joins TRBV27 and TRBJ1-1; D is unclear. This CDR3 is 15 amino acids long. Trimming shortened V by 0 bases and J by 0 bases, and 8 bases separated the two germline ends. From germline, CDR1 is MNHEY and CDR2 SMNVEV (reference sequence). The CDR3 DNA follows: TGTGCCAGCAGTTTATCAACATACATGAACACTGAAGCTTTCTTT. It encodes CASSLSTYMNTEAFF.

In its sample, this clonotype was seen a few times. The genes are TRBV4-2 and TRBJ2-7; tentatively, D is TRBD1 (5 bases). The length of the CDR3 is 16 residues. Trimming took off 3 bases at V and 1 base at J, with 16 bases between the two ends. Germline V gene lookup returns CDR1 LGHNA and CDR2 YNFKEQ. This CDR3 reads CASSHTDTMRSYEQYF. The CDR3 DNA follows: TGTGCCAGCAGCCATACGGACACAATGAGATCCTACGAGCAGTACTTC.

The chain links TRBV12-3 or TRBV12-4 to TRBJ2-7; no clear D. The V and J ends lost 3 bases and 2 bases respectively, with 14 bases between them. The CDR3 has 15 amino acids. The CDR3 spells CASSFVLVPTYEQYF. CDR3 DNA sequence: TGTGCCAGCAGTTTTGTCTTGGTGCCAACCTACGAGCAGTACTTC.

Many counts were recorded for this clonotype. The CDR3 loop is CASSIHSYQETQYF. The CDR3, as DNA: TGTGCCAGTAGTATCCACAGCTACCAAGAGACCCAGTACTTC. The J gene is TRBJ2-5, the V gene TRBV19; no clear D. The germline V and J ends were trimmed by 3 bases and 0 bases, with 8 bases remaining between them. CDR1 is LNHDA, CDR2 SQIVND, per germline (reference sequence). The CDR3 is 14 amino acids.

This clonotype was counted ten times or more. This chain connects TRBV6-5 to TRBJ2-2; TRBD2 matches at 7 bases. Trimming cost V 0 bases and J 1 base; bases outside gene matches: 5. Germline CDR1 and CDR2: MNHEY and SVGAGI. The CDR3 covers 17 residues. The chain's CDR3 is CASSYSPGLLNTGELFF. In DNA form, the CDR3 reads TGTGCCAGCAGTTACTCCCCGGGACTACTGAACACCGGGGAGCTGTTTTTT.

This clonotype was recorded many times. The genes are TRBV20-1 and TRBJ1-5; the match to TRBD1 covers 10 bases. The V segment lost 2 bases and the J segment 6 bases; nucleotides outside the gene matches: 7. Germline CDR1 is DFQATT and CDR2 is SNEGSKA (reference sequence). The CDR3 is made up of 15 amino acids. Written as DNA, the CDR3 is TGCAGTGCTAGAATGGACAGGGGGGACGGTCAGCCCCAGCATTTT. It codes for CSARMDRGDGQPQHF.

This clonotype has only a few counts. The chain recombines TRBV3-1 with TRBJ1-3; maybe TRBD1 (5 bases). Trimming took 4 bases from V and 4 from J, leaving 14 bases between them. Per the germline V gene, CDR1 is LGHDT and CDR2 is YNNKEL (reference sequence). The CDR3 covers 15 residues. In nucleotides, the CDR3 is TGTGCCAGCAGCCTCTGGGGGGAAGAAGGAAACACCATATATTTT. The encoded protein is CASSLWGEEGNTIYF. The entire variable domain, with the rest obtained from reference TRBV3-1 and TRBJ1-3, is as follows: DTAVSQTPKYLVTQMGNDKSIKCEQNLGHDTMYWYKQDSKKFLKIMFSYNNKELIINETVPNRFSPKSPDKAHLNLHINSLELGDSAVYFCASSLWGEEGNTIYFGEGSWLTVV.

This clonotype was detected many times. This rearrangement joins TRBV6-1 to TRBJ2-5, with D perhaps matching TRBD2 (5 bases). The germline V and J ends were trimmed by 2 bases and 5 bases, with 12 bases remaining between them. Germline assignment: CDR1 MNHNS and CDR2 SASEGT. The CDR3 is 14 amino acids. CDR3 sequence reads: CASSEYPGKETQYF. CDR3 sequence (DNA): TGTGCCAGCAGTGAATATCCGGGGAAGGAGACCCAGTACTTC.

In its sample, this clonotype was seen many times. The V call is TRBV18, the J call TRBJ2-2, with a weak D call TRBD1 (5 bases). The CDR3 is 15 residues long. The germline V gene has CDR1 KGHSH and CDR2 LQKENI. V was pared by 3 bases and J by 7 bases, with 15 bases between. CDR3 in DNA: TGTGCCAGCTCACCGTCGGAGAGAAGGGGCGGGGAGCTGTTTTTT. Its protein product is CASSPSERRGGELFF.

There are many counts of this clonotype. The genes are TRBV20-1 and TRBJ2-5; a possible D gene is TRBD2 (6 bases). V lost 0 bases and J 4 bases, leaving 12 bases between the germline ends. The CDR3 length is 14 residues. Per germline, CDR1 DFQATT and CDR2 SNEGSKA (reference sequence). The CDR3 sequence is CSARDWRGGETQYF. CDR3 in DNA: TGCAGTGCTAGAGATTGGCGGGGAGGAGAGACCCAGTACTTC.

This clonotype was seen more than once but under ten times. The chain couples TRBV7-9 to TRBJ1-6; perhaps TRBD1 as D (5 bases). Germline-derived CDR1 and CDR2 are SEHNR and FQNEAQ (reference sequence). V lost 4 bases to trimming and J lost 7 bases, with 11 bases between them. The CDR3 runs to 14 residues. CDR3 amino acids: CASSYGAENSPLHF. The CDR3 bases are TGTGCCAGCAGCTACGGGGCTGAGAATTCACCCCTCCACTTT.

The chain joins TRBV30 to TRBJ1-1; 8 bases line up with TRBD1. V trimming: 5 bases; J trimming: 3 bases; junction bases outside the gene matches: 5. Germline CDR1 and CDR2: GTSNPN and SVGIG (reference sequence). The CDR3 totals 13 residues. The CDR3 DNA sequence: TGTGCCTGGGCCCTGACAGGGGACACTGAAGCTTTCTTT. As protein: CAWALTGDTEAFF.

This clonotype was seen at least ten times. The chain carries TRBV5-1 and TRBJ2-2; D may match TRBD1 or TRBD2 (5 bases each). Trimming removed 4 bases at V and 2 bases at J, with 12 bases between. The CDR3 runs 15 residues. Germline assignment: CDR1 SGHRS and CDR2 YFSETQ. The CDR3 nucleotides are TGCGCCAGCAGCCGGGACCCCCTCAACACCGGGGAGCTGTTTTTT. Translation: CASSRDPLNTGELFF.

The chain uses TRBV6-7 and TRBJ2-1, with no clear D. TRBV6-7 counts as an open reading frame of uncertain function. The V gene lost 4 bases and the J gene lost 9 bases, with 10 bases spanning the gap. This CDR3 is built from 12 residues. CDR3: CASSCSIFEQFF. CDR3 nucleotide sequence: TGTGCCAGCAGTTGCTCCATATTTGAGCAGTTCTTC.

This sequence joins TRBV6-4 and TRBJ2-2, with TRBD2 matching 12 bases. J gave up 6 bases and V 4 bases, and 3 bases lay outside the gene matches. There are 15 residues in the CDR3. Germline V CDR1 and CDR2: MRHNA, SNTAGT. CDR3: CASSGGTSGSGELFF. The CDR3 DNA reads as TGTGCCAGCAGTGGAGGGACTAGCGGGTCCGGGGAGCTGTTTTTT.